The sequence of this TCR beta chain was determined in a study of T cell clonotyping in hematopoietic cell transplantation. The repertoire was sequenced with immunoSEQ multiplex PCR; TCRdb's copy has only in-frame clones and lacks some. This sample has 13,000 to 15,000 clones, with about 93% found just once. The CDR3 length is 14 residues. Germline V gene sequence: CDR1 SGDLS, CDR2 YYNGEE. Trimming shortened V by 4 bases and J by 15 bases, and 20 bases separated the two germline ends. This receptor was obtained from a male patient over 55 who had an allogeneic stem cell transplant from an unrelated donor, so the T cells may come from the graft donor. Some clones in this sample may be carry-over from other donors' samples. This sample comprised PBMCs, obtained 30 days after allogeneic stem cell transplant. The chain employs TRBV9 and TRBJ1-6; D uncertain. As DNA, the CDR3 is TGTGCCAGCAGCCCCCCCCACGGCGGGTCGATCCTCCACTTT. It specifies CASSPPHGGSILHF.